Following are 2 T cell receptor beta chains from one sample sequenced in a study of spatial heterogeneity in lung cancer (dated by TCRdb to between 2018 and 2021). The library relied on 5' RACE. Instrument on record: NextSeq 500. The public reads were reanalyzed by TCRdb: fastp trimming at Q25, MiXCR alignment, in-frame beta chains only. One record per CDR3 amino acid sequence lists the most common genes and DNA. The sample table holds about 92,000 distinct CDR3 sequences, of which 10% to 15% were seen once. Over 40% of the sample lies in the top ten. The time point label of this sample denotes: sample taken at primary tumor resection. The material sequenced was PBMCs, taken at surgery. The receptors come from a male donor with early-stage non-small cell lung cancer.

The DNA for the CDR3 is TGTGCCAGCAGCGTAGTCCCTAGTTCGGGTTCCGATACGCAGTATTTT. It yields the protein CASSVVPSSGSDTQYF. This chain joins TRBV9 and TRBJ2-3; D gene uncertain. The CDR3 spans 16 residues. Trimming took off 0 bases at V and 6 bases at J, with 17 bases between the two ends. Germline V CDR1 and CDR2: SGDLS, YYNGEE.

The V call is TRBV6-1, the J call TRBJ2-3, with 7 bases aligning to TRBD2. The CDR3 length is 16 residues. V lost 4 bases, J lost 0 bases, and 7 bases stayed unmatched. The germline V gene has CDR1 MNHNS and CDR2 SASEGT. CDR3: CASSALLALSTDTQYF. The CDR3 DNA is TGTGCCAGCAGTGCCTTACTAGCGCTCAGCACAGATACGCAGTATTTT.